These T cell receptor beta chains were read from a single sample in a study of spatial heterogeneity in lung cancer. From the 5' RACE reads, TCRdb called clonotypes with MiXCR, one entry per CDR3 protein. Seen here are about 95,000 distinct CDR3 sequences, around 9% observed once, and the top ten hold less than 9%. This specimen consisted of PBMCs, obtained at surgery. All receptors come from a male donor with early-stage non-small cell lung cancer. Both conserved end residues are part of each CDR3. A D gene is named only where the DNA matches it firmly. The size entry is marked missing in some rows and otherwise reads once, few, many or a size class.

TRBD1 TRBJ2-2 . TRBV3-1 CASRESGQGFTGELFF TGTGCCAGCAGGGAATCGGGACAGGGCTTCACCGGGGAGCTGTTTTTT
. TRBJ2-5 . TRBV19 CASSIEVREETQYF TGTGCCAGTAGTATAGAGGTCAGAGAAGAGACCCAGTACTTC
. TRBJ1-3 many TRBV7-2 CASSPRTRDTIYF TGTGCCAGCAGCCCCCGGACCCGAGACACCATATATTTT
TRBD1 TRBJ2-1 many TRBV5-4 CASSPGTGGRVAGEDSYNEQFF TGTGCCAGCAGCCCAGGGACAGGGGGCAGGGTAGCGGGAGAAGACTCCTACAATGAGCAGTTCTTC
TRBD2 TRBJ2-1 many TRBV6-1 CAAYSSGRANEQFF TGTGCCGCTTACTCTAGCGGGAGGGCCAATGAGCAGTTCTTC
TRBD2 TRBJ2-3 many TRBV19 CASSSRLAGADTQYF TGTGCCAGTAGTTCCCGACTAGCGGGAGCAGATACGCAGTATTTT
. TRBJ2-5 . TRBV6-5 CASRKIRGWQETQYF TGTGCCAGCAGAAAAATAAGGGGGTGGCAAGAGACCCAGTACTTC
. TRBJ1-5 . TRBV10-1 CASRESNQPQHF TGCGCCAGCAGGGAGAGCAATCAGCCCCAGCATTTT
. TRBJ2-5 few TRBV28 CASSAGRETQYF TGTGCCAGCTCGGCGGGGCGAGAGACCCAGTACTTC
. TRBJ2-3 many TRBV13 CASSSSRGPDTQYF TGTGCCAGCAGCTCCTCCCGGGGTCCAGATACGCAGTATTTT
. TRBJ2-5 many TRBV9 CASSPGVRGRETQYF TGTGCCAGCAGCCCAGGGGTGAGGGGCCGGGAGACCCAGTACTTC
TRBD2 TRBJ2-1 . TRBV2 CASGTSGSEQFF TGTGCCAGCGGGACTAGCGGCTCAGAGCAGTTCTTC
. TRBJ2-3 . TRBV5-1 CASSRDPAGTQYF TGCGCCAGCAGCCGGGACCCCGCGGGTACGCAGTATTTT
. TRBJ2-4 . TRBV19 CASSNPEGAKNIQYF TGTGCCAGTAGTAACCCCGAGGGAGCCAAAAACATTCAGTACTTC
. TRBJ2-2 many TRBV15 CATSIGGSGIANTGELFF TGTGCCACCAGCATTGGGGGCTCCGGGATAGCGAACACCGGGGAGCTGTTTTTT
. TRBJ2-1 many TRBV5-4 CASSLGLPTYNEQFF TGTGCCAGCAGCTTGGGGCTACCTACCTACAATGAGCAGTTCTTC
TRBD1 TRBJ1-4 many TRBV30 CALDTQGKEEKLFF TGTGCCTTAGATACACAGGGGAAGGAGGAAAAACTGTTTTTT
. TRBJ2-2 few TRBV20-1 CSANPPGYGELFF TGCAGTGCGAACCCCCCAGGGTACGGGGAGCTGTTTTTT
. TRBJ1-5 . TRBV20-1 CSARGRVNQPQHF TGCAGTGCTAGGGGCAGGGTAAATCAGCCCCAGCATTTT
TRBD1 TRBJ2-1 once TRBV29-1 CSVVSRTGIDEQFF TGCAGCGTTGTCTCCCGGACAGGGATCGATGAGCAGTTCTTC
. TRBJ1-1 few TRBV14 CASSQFRAGDTEAFF TGTGCCAGCAGCCAGTTCAGGGCCGGGGACACTGAAGCTTTCTTT
. TRBJ1-2 many TRBV20-1 CSASSDNYGYTF TGCAGTGCTAGTTCGGATAACTATGGCTACACCTTC
. TRBJ2-1 few TRBV7-2 CASSLAPPTSSYNEQFF TGTGCCAGCAGCTTAGCTCCTCCTACTAGCTCCTACAATGAGCAGTTCTTC
. TRBJ2-5 few TRBV5-4 CASSLADRAETQYF TGTGCCAGCAGCTTGGCTGATAGGGCGGAGACCCAGTACTTC
TRBD1 TRBJ2-1 . TRBV20-1 CSARNRGAIGNEQFF TGCAGTGCCCGAAACAGGGGGGCCATCGGCAATGAGCAGTTCTTC
. TRBJ2-3 . TRBV12-3/TRBV12-4 CATSPGSPDTQYF TGTGCCACCTCCCCTGGGTCCCCGGATACGCAGTATTTT
. TRBJ1-1 . TRBV20-1 CSAPRGPTEAFF TGCAGTGCTCCCCGAGGGCCCACTGAAGCTTTCTTT
. TRBJ2-1 many TRBV11-2 CASRNQRLHFNEQFF TGTGCCAGCAGAAACCAGCGGCTACACTTCAATGAGCAGTTCTTC
TRBD1 TRBJ2-7 . TRBV7-3 CASSAAGGEQYF TGTGCCAGCAGCGCTGCAGGGGGTGAGCAGTACTTC
. TRBJ2-7 few TRBV7-6 CASSSRDSSSYEQYF TGTGCCAGCAGCTCCCGGGACTCGAGCTCCTACGAGCAGTACTTC
TRBD2 TRBJ2-1 many TRBV27 CASSPGLPTYNEQFF TGTGCCAGCAGTCCGGGACTACCTACCTACAATGAGCAGTTCTTC
TRBD1 TRBJ2-7 few TRBV29-1 CSARQGAPYEQYF TGCAGCGCACGACAGGGGGCCCCCTACGAGCAGTACTTC
. TRBJ2-7 many TRBV6-2/TRBV6-3 CASSYGLGRSTYEQYF TGTGCCAGCAGTTACGGATTGGGCAGGAGTACCTACGAGCAGTACTTC
TRBD2 TRBJ2-1 few TRBV20-1 CSAEGGLAASSYNEQFF TGCAGTGCTGAGGGGGGACTAGCGGCTAGCTCCTACAATGAGCAGTTCTTC
TRBD1 TRBJ2-7 many TRBV29-1 CSVVRQGAGYEQYF TGCAGCGTTGTGCGACAGGGGGCGGGTTACGAGCAGTACTTC
. TRBJ2-7 few TRBV5-1 CASSLEGFGEQYF TGCGCCAGCAGCTTGGAGGGATTCGGCGAGCAGTACTTC
TRBD1 TRBJ2-2 few TRBV11-2 CASSSTGTGTGELFF TGTGCCAGCAGCTCGACCGGGACAGGGACCGGGGAGCTGTTTTTT
TRBD2 TRBJ2-3 many TRBV7-8 CASSQKGLAGNTDTQYF TGTGCCAGCAGCCAGAAGGGACTAGCGGGAAACACAGATACGCAGTATTTT
. TRBJ2-2 many TRBV29-1 CSVRTSGELFF TGCAGCGTCCGGACGTCCGGGGAGCTGTTTTTT
. TRBJ2-1 many TRBV20-1 CSARRGGYNEQFF TGCAGTGCTAGAAGGGGCGGATACAATGAGCAGTTCTTC
TRBD1 TRBJ1-1 many TRBV20-1 CSAQRRQGDTEAFF TGCAGTGCCCAAAGGAGGCAGGGGGACACTGAAGCTTTCTTT
. TRBJ2-3 . TRBV29-1 CSVDSGDTDTQYF TGCAGCGTTGACTCGGGGGACACAGATACGCAGTATTTT
TRBD2 TRBJ2-7 . TRBV5-6 CASSLRGLATYEQYF TGTGCCAGCAGCTTAAGAGGACTAGCCACCTACGAGCAGTACTTC
TRBD1 TRBJ2-2 . TRBV3-1 CASSPYDRATGELFF TGTGCCAGCAGCCCGTATGACAGGGCCACCGGGGAGCTGTTTTTT
. TRBJ2-2 many TRBV28 CASSSPNTGELFF TGTGCCAGCAGTTCCCCCAACACCGGGGAGCTGTTTTTT
TRBD1 TRBJ1-1 . TRBV28 CASSFRTGNTEAFF TGTGCCAGCAGTTTTCGGACAGGGAACACTGAAGCTTTCTTT
TRBD1 TRBJ1-5 . TRBV5-6 CASSSRQGDQPQHF TGTGCCAGCAGCTCGCGACAGGGCGATCAGCCCCAGCATTTT
. TRBJ1-1 . TRBV29-1 CSVEVGVWGRGMNTEAFF TGCAGCGTTGAAGTTGGGGTTTGGGGGAGGGGCATGAACACTGAAGCTTTCTTT
. TRBJ2-6 many TRBV9 CASSADDGANVLTF TGTGCCAGCAGCGCGGATGATGGGGCCAACGTCCTGACTTTC
TRBD1 TRBJ2-5 few TRBV5-5 CASSLTGEQTQYF TGTGCCAGCAGCTTGACAGGGGAGCAGACCCAGTACTTC
TRBD1 TRBJ1-2 few TRBV20-1 CSAESQGAASYGYTF TGCAGTGCTGAATCACAGGGGGCGGCCTCATATGGCTACACCTTC
. TRBJ1-1 many TRBV20-1 CSARDPPEAFF TGCAGTGCTAGAGACCCCCCTGAAGCTTTCTTT
. TRBJ2-3 few TRBV28 CASLTPGTPKRAQYF TGTGCCAGCCTTACCCCCGGGACTCCGAAACGTGCGCAGTATTTT
. TRBJ1-6 many TRBV28 CASSPGGSSYNSPLHF TGTGCCAGCAGTCCCGGAGGGAGCTCCTATAATTCACCCCTCCACTTT
TRBD1 TRBJ2-7 . TRBV7-7 CVSSPGTVYEQYF TGTGTCAGCAGCCCCGGGACAGTCTACGAGCAGTACTTC
TRBD2 TRBJ2-1 few TRBV29-1 CSVEGREVAGHSYNEQFF TGCAGCGTTGAAGGTCGGGAAGTAGCGGGGCACTCCTACAATGAGCAGTTCTTC
. TRBJ2-7 many TRBV7-9 CASSLGVYEQYF TGTGCCAGCAGCTTAGGGGTGTACGAGCAGTACTTC
TRBD1 TRBJ1-6 . TRBV12-3/TRBV12-4 CASSLSTGGYNSPLHF TGTGCCAGCAGTTTATCGACAGGGGGCTATAATTCACCCCTCCACTTT
. TRBJ2-6 . TRBV11-2 CASSPPADVLTF TGTGCCAGCAGCCCCCCGGCTGATGTCCTGACTTTC